This T cell receptor (beta chain) was sequenced for a study of T cells in Graves' hyperthyroidism and ophthalmopathy. TCR beta CDR3 regions were amplified from RNA transcripts. HTBI primers drove first-round RT-PCR of the TCR CDR3. TCRdb reprocessed the multiplex PCR reads with MiXCR, giving one entry per CDR3 protein. This table has roughly 700,000 distinct CDR3 sequences, 17% appearing once. A single count supports this clonotype. This sequence may be a read error, since a much larger clone differs from it by one base. CDR3 length: 16 residues. CDR1 is SNHLY and CDR2 is FYNNEI in the germline V gene.

The sequenced sample consisted of blood. This sequence joins TRBV2 and TRBJ2-2, with 7 bases aligning to TRBD1. The origin of this receptor is a man aged 45 to 65 with Graves' hyperthyroidism. The CDR3 region is CASRKGTVSNTGERFF. The CDR3 nucleotides read TGTGCCAGCAGGAAGGGGACAGTTAGTAACACCGGGGAGCGGTTTTTT.